The next 31 T cell receptor beta chains were all read from a single sample in a study of blood T cells in healthy people across ages. The authors ran a second PCR of about 7 to 11 cycles using a sample-barcoded 5' primer and a J-beta primer mix. A single record per CDR3 protein comes from TCRdb applying MiXCR to the 5' RACE reads. Of fewer than 900,000 distinct CDR3 sequences listed, more than 40% are singletons. Sequencing used blood. Source of these receptors: a woman in her sixties in good health.

On this clonotype: A single base separates this from a much larger clone, so it may be a read error. The J gene is TRBJ2-3, the V gene TRBV10-3; D might be TRBD2 (6 bases). V lost 0 bases to trimming and J lost 2 bases, with 12 bases between them. Germline V gene sequence: CDR1 ENHRY, CDR2 SYGVKD. The CDR3 is 16 residues long. CDR3: CAISESLTGDTDTQYF. Written as DNA, the CDR3 is TGTGCCATCAGTGAGTCGCTTACGGGGGACACAGATACGCAGTATTTT.

This clonotype was recorded only once. V usage is TRBV29-1 and J usage is TRBJ2-5; unclear D gene. The CDR3 totals 12 residues. Germline-derived CDR1 and CDR2 are SQVTM and ANQGSEA. V shed 1 base and J shed 2 bases, with 5 bases lying between them. CDR3 coding DNA: TGCAGCGTTGAAGTACGGCAAGAGACCCAGTACTTC. Translation gives CSVEVRQETQYF.

The chain links TRBV27 to TRBJ2-1, with TRBD2 matching over 7 bases. J was trimmed by 8 bases and V by 6 bases; bases with no gene match: 1. Germline lookup yields CDR1 MNHEY and CDR2 SMNVEV (reference sequence). The CDR3 consists of 11 residues. The CDR3 loop is CASSTSDEQFF. The DNA of the CDR3 is TGTGCCAGCAGCACTAGCGATGAGCAGTTCTTC.

The rearrangement joins TRBV12-3 or TRBV12-4 to TRBJ2-1; TRBD2 aligns across 14 bases. Losses at the gene ends were 5 bases for V and 7 bases for J; bases not matched to a gene: 7. This CDR3 spans 16 amino acids. The CDR3 DNA reads TGTGCCAGCAGTCCAGGGACTAGCGGGGGACCTAATGAGCAGTTCTTC. It yields the protein CASSPGTSGGPNEQFF.

Concerning this clonotype itself: A read error may explain this, as a much larger clone is one base away. The CDR3 loop reads CASSQAGQGHGYTF. The CDR3 DNA reads as TGCGCCAGCAGCCAAGCTGGTCAGGGCCATGGCTACACCTTC. The chain is built from TRBV4-3 and TRBJ1-2, with D perhaps TRBD1 (5 bases). With 1 base removed from V and 6 bases from J, the gap between germline ends came to 12 bases. This CDR3 region has 14 residues. The germline V gene encodes CDR1 LGHNA and CDR2 YSLEER.

J is TRBJ2-1 and V is TRBV6-2 or TRBV6-3; 7 nucleotides agree with TRBD2. There are 13 residues in the CDR3. The V gene end was trimmed by 2 bases and the J gene end by 9 bases; junction bases not matched to a gene: 4. Germline lookup yields CDR1 MNHEY and CDR2 SVGEGT. CDR3 DNA sequence: TGTGCCAGCAGTTACCTGCGGGAGTGTGAGCAGTTCTTC. Residues: CASSYLRECEQFF.

The rearrangement links TRBV10-3 to TRBJ2-3; tentative D call: TRBD2 (5 bases). V was trimmed by 0 bases and J by 0 bases, leaving 10 bases between them. CDR3 length equals 16 residues. Germline assignment: CDR1 ENHRY and CDR2 SYGVKD. CDR3: CAISESYSSSTDTQYF. As DNA, the CDR3 is TGTGCCATCAGTGAGTCTTATTCTAGCAGCACAGATACGCAGTATTTT.

This chain joins TRBV10-3 and TRBJ2-5; perhaps TRBD1 as D (6 bases). V gave up 0 bases and J gave up 0 bases, with 11 bases separating them. The CDR3 contains 16 residues. Germline CDR1 is ENHRY and CDR2 is SYGVKD. CDR3 coding DNA: TGTGCCATCAGTGAGTCGGTAAACAGGGACCAAGAGACCCAGTACTTC. Amino acids: CAISESVNRDQETQYF.

With respect to this clonotype: A much more abundant neighbour one base away suggests this may be a read error. CDR3 loop: CASSFRTTNNEQYF. The CDR3 DNA is TGTGCCAGCAGCTTTCGGACGACTAACAATGAGCAGTACTTC. The gene calls are TRBV7-3 and TRBJ2-7; possibly TRBD2 for D (5 bases). CDR1 is SGHTA and CDR2 is FQGTGA in the germline V gene. Trimming left V 3 bases short and J 7 bases short, with 16 bases between. The CDR3 length is 14 residues. Using reference TRBV7-3 and TRBJ2-7 for the parts outside the CDR3, the full variable domain is GAGVSQTPSNKVTEKGKYVELRCDPISGHTALYWYRQSLGQGPEFLIYFQGTGAADDSGLPNDRFFAVRPEGSVSTLKIQRTERGDSAVYLCASSFRTTNNEQYFGPGTRLTVT.

CDR3: CAISAGNEQFF. DNA for the CDR3: TGTGCCATCAGTGCCGGCAATGAGCAGTTCTTC. This rearrangement joins TRBV10-3 to TRBJ2-1; D gene uncertain. V shed 4 bases and J shed 6 bases, with 4 bases lying between them. CDR1 is ENHRY and CDR2 is SYGVKD in the germline V gene. The length of the CDR3 is 11 residues.

The chain has TRBV18 and TRBJ2-1, with 14 bases matching TRBD2. Per the germline V gene, CDR1 is KGHSH and CDR2 is LQKENI. The CDR3 runs to 23 residues. J gave up 7 bases and V 0 bases, and 23 bases lay outside the gene matches. The CDR3 DNA is TGTGCCAGCTCACCACCAAGGGGGGGGCCAACTGTCGGGACTAGCGGGAGAAGGAATGAGCAGTTCTTC. Its protein product is CASSPPRGGPTVGTSGRRNEQFF.

The table lists this clonotype with a few counts. It may be a read error: a sequence one base away is much more abundant. The rearrangement uses TRBV12-3 or TRBV12-4 and TRBJ2-7, with a tentative D call TRBD1 (5 bases). The CDR3 is 13 residues long. The V gene lost 4 bases and the J gene lost 1 base, with 8 bases spanning the gap. The CDR3 region is CASSWPGSYEQYF. The CDR3 nucleotides read TGTGCCAGCAGTTGGCCAGGGTCCTACGAGCAGTACTTC.

The chain is built from TRBV2 and TRBJ1-3, with a tentative D call TRBD1 (5 bases). Trimming shortened V by 3 bases and J by 4 bases, and 7 bases separated the two germline ends. Germline V gives CDR1 SNHLY, CDR2 FYNNEI. The CDR3 spans 13 residues. Here the CDR3 DNA reads TGTGCCAGCAGTGAGGGACGGGGAAACACCATATATTTT. Its protein is CASSEGRGNTIYF.

With respect to this clonotype: A read error may be the cause here, since a much bigger clone is one base away. CDR3 region: CASTRDRGIYNEQYF. The CDR3 DNA follows: TGTGCCAGCACCAGGGACAGGGGTATTTACAATGAGCAGTACTTC. This chain uses TRBV27 with TRBJ2-5, with 10 bases aligning to TRBD1. The CDR3 loop spans 15 amino acids. In germline, CDR1 is MNHEY, CDR2 SMNVEV (reference sequence). Trimming removed 7 bases from V and 11 bases from J; junction bases left unmatched: 16.

The V call is TRBV4-3, the J call TRBJ2-1; 12 bases map to TRBD2. Germline V gene lookup returns CDR1 LGHNA and CDR2 YSLEER. With V trimmed by 5 bases and J by 8 bases, 10 bases remained unmatched. The CDR3 loop spans 16 amino acids. In nucleotides, the CDR3 is TGCGCCAGCAGCTCAAGGGGGACTAGCGGGCTCGATGAGCAGTTCTTC. This encodes CASSSRGTSGLDEQFF.

The rearrangement uses TRBV6-5 and TRBJ2-5, with D possibly called TRBD1 or TRBD2 (5 bases each). The end of the DNA fits TRBJ2-7 better, so the J call may be wrong. Looked up from germline, CDR1 is MNHEY and CDR2 is SVGAGI. This CDR3 is 15 amino acids long. The CDR3 loop is CASSYSALGAYEQYF. In DNA, the CDR3 is TGTGCCAGCAGTTACTCGGCGCTCGGGGCTTACGAGCAGTACTTC.

The chain carries TRBV27 and TRBJ1-5; the match to TRBD1 covers 8 bases. The CDR3 is made up of 15 amino acids. Germline assignment: CDR1 MNHEY and CDR2 SMNVEV (reference sequence). The junction had 6 bases not matched to a gene; V was cut back by 1 base and J by 7 bases. The CDR3 sequence is CASSLFQGAWQPQHF. The DNA of the CDR3 is TGTGCCAGCAGTTTATTTCAGGGGGCTTGGCAGCCCCAGCATTTT.

Remarks on this clonotype: A read error may produce the germline difference seen at one junction end. V gene TRBV20-1 combines with J gene TRBJ1-5; D uncertain. There are 14 residues in the CDR3. Looked up from germline, CDR1 is DFQATT and CDR2 is SNEGSKA (reference sequence). In DNA form, the CDR3 reads TGCAATGCTAGTTCGGGCCTTAGCAATCAGCCCCAGCATTTT. Protein sequence: CNASSGLSNQPQHF.

This clonotype was counted a single time. J is TRBJ1-5 and V is TRBV19; 8 bases are shared with TRBD1. Germline CDR1 is LNHDA and CDR2 is SQIVND (reference sequence). V trimming: 4 bases; J trimming: 6 bases; junction bases outside the gene matches: 8. This CDR3 is 15 amino acids long. Here the CDR3 DNA reads TGTGCCAGTAGTACTACAGGGGGGAGGGGTCAGCCCCAGCATTTT. Its translation: CASSTTGGRGQPQHF.

Notes on this clonotype: A much larger clone lies one base from this, so it may be a read error. This chain links TRBV10-3 with TRBJ2-7; 8 positions agree with TRBD1. The CDR3 spans 16 residues. Germline loops: CDR1 ENHRY, CDR2 SYGVKD. V shed 2 bases and J 7 bases; nucleotides not matched to a gene: 13. The CDR3 spells CAISEARGLNYNEQYF. Here the CDR3 DNA reads TGTGCCATCAGTGAGGCCAGGGGGCTAAATTACAATGAGCAGTACTTC.

V and J are TRBV20-1 and TRBJ2-4; 9 nucleotides match TRBD2. The J call is uncertain, as TRBJ2-7 better fits the DNA end. CDR3 length: 12 residues. In germline, CDR1 is DFQATT, CDR2 SNEGSKA (reference sequence). CDR3 region: CSLEGLAGEQYF. The CDR3 coding sequence is TGCAGTCTCGAGGGACTAGCAGGCGAGCAGTACTTC.

The chain couples TRBV7-8 to TRBJ2-7, with TRBD2 as a possible D gene (8 bases). The CDR3 totals 15 residues. Trimming took off 5 bases at V and 7 bases at J, with 21 bases between the two ends. Germline V gene data show CDR1 as SGHVS and CDR2 as FQNEAQ. The CDR3 nucleotides read TGTGCCAGCAGCCCATCCGCGACAGGGACTAGGGAGCAGTACTTC. It encodes CASSPSATGTREQYF. Full variable domain (remainder filled in from reference TRBV7-8 and TRBJ2-7): GAGVSQSPRYKVAKRGQDVALRCDPISGHVSLFWYQQALGQGPEFLTYFQNEAQLDKSGLPSDRFFAERPEGSVSTLKIQRTQQEDSAVYLCASSPSATGTREQYFGPGTRLTVT.

The chain links TRBV5-1 to TRBJ2-3, with 8 bases fitting TRBD2. V lost 3 bases, J lost 4 bases, and 16 bases stayed unmatched. In germline, CDR1 is SGHRS, CDR2 YFSETQ. There are 18 residues in the CDR3. The CDR3 protein is CASSSPAFRGGLPDTQYF. The CDR3 bases are TGCGCCAGCAGCTCCCCAGCCTTCCGGGGGGGCCTGCCAGATACGCAGTATTTT. Complete variable domain (other parts from reference TRBV5-1 and TRBJ2-3): KAGVTQTPRYLIKTRGQQVTLSCSPISGHRSVSWYQQTPGQGLQFLFEYFSETQRNKGNFPGRFSGRQFSNSRSEMNVSTLELGDSALYLCASSSPAFRGGLPDTQYFGPGTRLTVL.

The chain joins TRBV20-1 to TRBJ2-5; 7 nucleotides agree with TRBD1. The V segment lost 5 bases and the J segment 7 bases; nucleotides outside the gene matches: 7. The germline CDR1 and CDR2 sequences are DFQATT and SNEGSKA (reference sequence). The CDR3 runs 12 residues. CDR3 sequence reads: CSAQTGAVTQYF. The CDR3 nucleotides are TGCAGTGCTCAAACAGGGGCCGTGACCCAGTACTTC.

The chain combines TRBV7-2 with TRBJ2-1; D may correspond to TRBD1 or TRBD2 (5 bases each). Germline CDR1 reads SGHTA; CDR2 reads FQGNSA. The CDR3 consists of 17 residues. The V end was cut by 2 bases, the J end by 12 bases, with 26 bases between. The DNA of the CDR3 is TGTGCCAGCAGCTTACCTTGGGGGACCGACCGCCTCAGTGGGCAGTTCTTC. Its protein product is CASSLPWGTDRLSGQFF. The entire variable domain, with the rest obtained from reference TRBV7-2 and TRBJ2-1, is as follows: GAGVSQSPSNKVTEKGKDVELRCDPISGHTALYWYRQSLGQGLEFLIYFQGNSAPDKSGLPSDRFSAERTGGSVSTLTIQRTQQEDSAVYLCASSLPWGTDRLSGQFFGPGTRLTVL.

This clonotype was seen more than once but under ten times. The V gene is TRBV14, the J gene TRBJ2-7, with a tentative D call TRBD2 (6 bases). Per germline, CDR1 SGHDN and CDR2 FVKESK. CDR3 size: 14 residues. Deletions cut 3 bases from V and 5 bases from J, with 14 bases between. The CDR3 bases are TGTGCCAGCAGCCAGGACGGTCCGGGGGACGAGCAGTACTTC. It encodes CASSQDGPGDEQYF.

This clonotype appeared many times. The V call is TRBV5-1, the J call TRBJ2-7, with a tentative D call TRBD2 (5 bases). Germline V CDR1 and CDR2: SGHRS, YFSETQ. V was pared by 7 bases and J by 0 bases, with 17 bases between. The CDR3 has 15 residues. The DNA of the CDR3 is TGCGCCAGCCCTACTGAGGAGGCCAGCTCCTACGAGCAGTACTTC. Protein: CASPTEEASSYEQYF.

The rearrangement uses TRBV28 and TRBJ2-1; TRBD2 matches at 12 bases. The CDR3 totals 15 residues. The trim removed 4 bases at V and 8 bases at J, leaving 6 bases unmatched. CDR1 and CDR2 from the germline V gene are MDHEN and SYDVKM. The CDR3 sequence: CASSSGLAGNHEQFF. The CDR3 DNA reads as TGTGCCAGCAGTTCCGGACTAGCGGGAAATCATGAGCAGTTCTTC.

This rearrangement joins TRBV20-1 to TRBJ2-1, with 8 positions matching TRBD2. This CDR3 has 12 amino acids. The J segment lost 8 bases and the V segment lost 7 bases, leaving 7 bases of the junction unmatched. Per the germline V gene, CDR1 is DFQATT and CDR2 is SNEGSKA (reference sequence). Here the CDR3 DNA reads TGCAGTGTTCGGACTAGCCGGGATGAGCAGTTCTTC. Amino acid sequence: CSVRTSRDEQFF.

Only a few counts were recorded for this clonotype. The rearrangement uses TRBV5-1 and TRBJ2-7, with TRBD2 matching 11 bases. This CDR3 contains 16 residues. Germline V gives CDR1 SGHRS, CDR2 YFSETQ. The trim removed 4 bases at V and 3 bases at J, leaving 9 bases unmatched. CDR3 sequence: CASSPDGTSGVYEQYF. The CDR3 nucleotides are TGCGCCAGCAGCCCGGACGGGACTAGCGGCGTCTACGAGCAGTACTTC.

The table lists this clonotype with a few counts. V usage is TRBV27 and J usage is TRBJ2-7; D is unclear. CDR3 length equals 14 residues. Trimming left V 6 bases short and J 4 bases short, with 16 bases between. CDR1 MNHEY and CDR2 SMNVEV come from the germline V gene (reference sequence). This CDR3 reads CASSPTDLVYEQYF. In DNA, the CDR3 is TGTGCCAGCAGCCCAACAGACCTCGTGTACGAGCAGTACTTC.